One sample yielded the 28 T cell receptor beta chains listed below, sequenced in a study of blood T cells in healthy people across ages. Then a second PCR, running about 7 to 11 cycles, was carried out with a sample-barcoded 5' primer and a J-beta primer mix. TCRdb used MiXCR to reprocess the 5' RACE reads, holding one entry per CDR3 protein. Of hundreds of thousands of distinct CDR3 sequences detected, more than 20% appear once; the ten largest clones hold approximately 3.7%. The sample was blood. Receptors originate from an older man in good health.

This clonotype was counted only a few times. V and J are TRBV3-1 and TRBJ2-3; D is tentatively TRBD1 or TRBD2 (5 bases each). Germline values: CDR1 LGHDT, CDR2 YNNKEL (reference sequence). The germline V and J ends were trimmed by 4 bases and 10 bases, with 15 bases remaining between them. The CDR3 is 13 residues long. The CDR3 nucleotides read TGTGCCAGCAGCCCCGGTCTGGGGGTCGCGCAGTATTTT. As protein: CASSPGLGVAQYF.

As for this clonotype: This may be a read error, as it is one base from a much larger clone. This chain links TRBV5-1 with TRBJ2-5; the D gene is possibly TRBD1 (5 bases). CDR1 and CDR2 from the germline V gene are SGHRS and YFSETQ. Trimming pared 3 bases from V and 5 bases from J, leaving 14 bases between. CDR3 length equals 14 residues. The DNA of the CDR3 is TGCGCCAGCAGCTGGGAACAGGTCGGGGAGACCCAGTACTTC. Translation: CASSWEQVGETQYF.

The chain links TRBV7-2 to TRBJ1-3, with D possibly being TRBD1 (6 bases). The CDR3 covers 15 residues. V dropped 5 bases and J dropped 4 bases, with 15 bases sitting between them. The germline gives CDR1 SGHTA, CDR2 FQGNSA. The CDR3 DNA sequence: TGTGCCAGCAGCCCCCCGGGGGCAGGGGGAAACACCATATATTTT. Translating gives CASSPPGAGGNTIYF.

The chain is built from TRBV7-8 and TRBJ2-1, with 7 bases that match TRBD2. Unmatched junction bases numbered 6, after V lost 3 bases and J lost 4 bases. From germline, CDR1 is SGHVS and CDR2 FQNEAQ. CDR3 length: 15 amino acids. CDR3 nucleotides: TGTGCCAGCAGCTTTGCGGCGGGGGAGTACAATGAGCAGTTCTTC. Translating gives CASSFAAGEYNEQFF.

The V and J genes are TRBV18 and TRBJ1-3, with unresolved D. Germline CDR1 and CDR2: KGHSH and LQKENI. V lost 3 bases and J 0 bases, leaving 12 bases between the germline ends. CDR3 length equals 16 residues. This CDR3 reads CASSPGQANSGNTIYF. DNA for the CDR3: TGTGCCAGCTCACCTGGGCAGGCGAACTCTGGAAACACCATATATTTT. The variable domain in full, completed from reference TRBV18 and TRBJ1-3, reads NAGVMQNPRHLVRRRGQEARLRCSPMKGHSHVYWYRQLPEEGLKFMVYLQKENIIDESGMPKERFSAEFPKEGPSILRIQQVVRGDSAAYFCASSPGQANSGNTIYFGEGSWLTVV.

The chain has TRBV15 and TRBJ2-7; TRBD1 agrees at 7 bases. Germline CDR1 LNHNV, CDR2 YYDKDF (reference sequence). The CDR3 has 14 amino acids. V lost 3 bases, J lost 1 base, and 3 bases stayed unmatched. CDR3 sequence: CATSSTQGSYEQYF. CDR3 DNA sequence: TGTGCCACCAGCAGTACACAGGGGTCCTACGAGCAGTACTTC.

The rearrangement joins TRBV12-3 or TRBV12-4 to TRBJ1-5, with TRBD1 as a possible D gene (5 bases). CDR3 length equals 14 residues. Trimming pared 9 bases from V and 5 bases from J, leaving 17 bases between. DNA of the CDR3: TGTGCCAGATGGGACCCTCAAGAGGATCAGCCCCAGCATTTT. Its translation: CARWDPQEDQPQHF.

The sample holds a few counts of this clonotype. The chain uses TRBV6-6 and TRBJ2-7; 9 bases agree with TRBD2. Germline-derived CDR1 and CDR2 are MNHNY and SVGAGI (reference sequence). The CDR3 spans 15 residues. J was trimmed by 6 bases and V by 5 bases; bases with no gene match: 11. CDR3 protein: CASSTPGTSTREQYF. CDR3 in DNA: TGTGCCAGCAGTACCCCCGGGACTAGCACCCGCGAGCAGTACTTC.

The chain employs TRBV30 and TRBJ1-2; D is unresolved. The CDR3 length is 21 residues. Looked up from germline, CDR1 is GTSNPN and CDR2 is SVGIG (reference sequence). V was pared by 0 bases and J by 0 bases, with 29 bases between. CDR3 nucleotide sequence: TGTGCCTGGAGTGTAGAGTATATACTGGGAGACCCACCTCCAACTAACTATGGCTACACCTTC. This translates into CAWSVEYILGDPPPTNYGYTF.

The chain joins TRBV4-1 to TRBJ1-2; D gene unclear. Deletions cut 4 bases from V and 4 bases from J, with 19 bases between. The CDR3 loop spans 16 amino acids. The germline V gene encodes CDR1 MGHRA and CDR2 YSYEKL. CDR3 loop: CASSPSPTERSYGYTF. DNA for the CDR3: TGCGCCAGCAGCCCCTCCCCGACCGAACGATCCTATGGCTACACCTTC.

Concerning this clonotype itself: This may be a read error, as it is one base from a much larger clone. CDR3 sequence reads: CASRRGEEKLVF. CDR3 in DNA: TGTGCCAGCAGGAGGGGCGAGGAAAAACTGGTTTTT. The chain combines TRBV7-2 with TRBJ1-4; possible D gene TRBD1, 5 bases. Germline CDR1 and CDR2: SGHTA and FQGNSA. The CDR3 sequence is 12 residues long.

This clonotype was found many times. The chain couples TRBV3-1 to TRBJ2-1; TRBD2 matches 9 bases. Germline CDR1 reads LGHDT; CDR2 reads YNNKEL (reference sequence). With 1 base clipped from V and 1 base from J, the junction kept 2 bases outside the gene matches. CDR3 length equals 16 residues. In DNA, the CDR3 is TGTGCCAGCAGCCAAGGACTAGCGGATTCCTACAATGAGCAGTTCTTC. This gives the protein CASSQGLADSYNEQFF.

This clonotype has ten or more counts. This chain joins TRBV15 and TRBJ1-2, with D possibly matching TRBD1 (5 bases). The CDR3 contains 14 residues. From germline, CDR1 is LNHNV and CDR2 YYDKDF (reference sequence). The V end lost 0 bases, the J end lost 8 bases, and 13 bases lay between the germline ends. CDR3 region: CATSRDRQGGGYTF. As DNA, the CDR3 is TGTGCCACCAGCAGAGATCGGCAGGGTGGCGGCTACACCTTC.

In its sample, this clonotype is medium-sized. The rearrangement links TRBV6-5 to TRBJ2-7; D assignment may be TRBD1 or TRBD2 (6 bases each). The germline V gene has CDR1 MNHEY and CDR2 SVGAGI. This CDR3 region has 14 residues. V lost 0 bases, J lost 3 bases, and 9 bases lay in between. CDR3 in DNA: TGTGCCAGCAGTTACTCCGGAGGGGGCTACGAGCAGTACTTC. Translation gives CASSYSGGGYEQYF.

There are a few counts of this clonotype. The chain recombines TRBV3-1 with TRBJ2-7, with a weak D call TRBD1 (6 bases). Trimming took 4 bases from V and 6 from J, leaving 13 bases between them. The CDR3 has 13 residues. The germline V gene encodes CDR1 LGHDT and CDR2 YNNKEL (reference sequence). The CDR3 region is CASSPGHYSEQYF. CDR3 nucleotides: TGTGCCAGCAGCCCGGGACACTACTCCGAGCAGTACTTC.

There are many counts of this clonotype. The chain couples TRBV29-1 to TRBJ2-1, with TRBD2 identical over 8 bases. Germline V gene sequence: CDR1 SQVTM, CDR2 ANQGSEA. The CDR3 runs to 19 residues. V was pared by 1 base and J by 4 bases, with 18 bases of the junction left unmatched. This chain's CDR3 is CSVEGLTSGAQRVYNEQFF. CDR3 coding DNA: TGCAGCGTTGAAGGACTTACTAGCGGAGCACAAAGAGTATACAATGAGCAGTTCTTC.

The chain couples TRBV28 to TRBJ2-3, with D tentatively TRBD1 (5 bases). The CDR3 is 15 amino acids. Looked up from germline, CDR1 is MDHEN and CDR2 is SYDVKM. V was clipped by 5 bases and J by 4 bases, with 16 bases between them. DNA of the CDR3: TGTGCCAGCAGTCCCCAGACGACAGCTTCAGATACGCAGTATTTT. The encoded protein is CASSPQTTASDTQYF.

J is TRBJ2-7 and V is TRBV20-1; 13 nucleotides align to TRBD2. This CDR3 has 15 residues. CDR1 is DFQATT and CDR2 is SNEGSKA in the germline V gene (reference sequence). V was pared by 3 bases and J by 9 bases, with 11 bases of the junction left unmatched. The CDR3 loop reads CSASPGTSGTTRQYF. CDR3 nucleotides: TGCAGTGCTAGTCCCGGGACTAGCGGGACTACGAGGCAGTACTTC.

The chain combines TRBV3-1 with TRBJ2-1, with D possibly being TRBD2 (6 bases). Trimming stripped 8 bases from V and 3 bases from J, with 14 bases between. The CDR3 loop spans 14 amino acids. CDR1 LGHDT and CDR2 YNNKEL come from the germline V gene (reference sequence). The CDR3 sequence: CASSRGRLYNEQFF. As DNA, the CDR3 is TGTGCCAGCTCGCGAGGGAGGCTCTACAATGAGCAGTTCTTC.

The chain combines TRBV21-1 with TRBJ2-1; TRBD1 was called by the table and not checked on the DNA. TRBV21-1 is listed as a pseudogene. The CDR3 consists of 16 residues. Here the CDR3 DNA reads TGTGCCAGCAGCAAAGCGTTCGGGGGCCACTACAATGAGCAGTTCTTC. It encodes CASSKAFGGHYNEQFF.

This chain links TRBV11-2 with TRBJ2-5; D may correspond to TRBD1 or TRBD2 (6 bases each). The DNA end lines up better with TRBJ2-1; the J call may be wrong. CDR1 SGHAT and CDR2 FQNNGV come from the germline V gene. This CDR3 is 15 amino acids long. In DNA form, the CDR3 reads TGTGCCAGCAGTCAAGGGGGGAGTTTCTACAATGAGCAGTTCTTC. Its translation: CASSQGGSFYNEQFF.

This clonotype was observed many times. The V and J genes are TRBV14 and TRBJ2-2; D gene uncertain. Germline values: CDR1 SGHDN, CDR2 FVKESK. The CDR3 loop spans 16 amino acids. Trimming shortened V by 4 bases and J by 0 bases, and 12 bases separated the two germline ends. CDR3 in amino acids: CASSPLTTSNTGELFF. CDR3 DNA: TGTGCCAGCAGCCCCCTGACGACCTCGAACACCGGGGAGCTGTTTTTT.

This clonotype occurred many times. This chain uses TRBV12-3 or TRBV12-4 with TRBJ1-2; 10 nucleotides line up with TRBD1. CDR3 size: 14 residues. V shed 6 bases, J shed 3 bases, and the junction held 4 bases outside the gene matches. The DNA of the CDR3 is TGTGCCAGCAGACCAGGGACAGGGGACTATGGCTACACCTTC. Amino acid sequence: CASRPGTGDYGYTF.

Concerning this clonotype: The junction departs from the called germline gene at one end, perhaps through a read error. The chain is built from TRBV11-1 and TRBJ2-5; D call uncertain. The closer fit of TRBJ2-1 to the DNA end suggests the J call may be wrong. Per the germline V gene, CDR1 is SGHAT and CDR2 is FQDESV (reference sequence). The CDR3 loop spans 13 amino acids. The CDR3 region has the DNA TGTACCAGCAGCCCAAGGTCCCGGAATGAGCAGTTCTTC. Its translation: CTSSPRSRNEQFF.

This clonotype has at least ten counts. This rearrangement joins TRBV7-2 to TRBJ2-1; 7 bases fit TRBD2. V lost 0 bases to trimming and J lost 8 bases; unmatched junction nucleotides: 4. Germline-derived CDR1 and CDR2 are SGHTA and FQGNSA. The CDR3 consists of 14 residues. The CDR3 DNA sequence: TGTGCCAGCAGCTTAGCGGGAGGGCCTGATGAGCAGTTCTTC. It specifies CASSLAGGPDEQFF.

V usage is TRBV5-1 and J usage is TRBJ1-4, with TRBD1 identical over 8 bases. Trimming cost V 1 base and J 7 bases; bases outside gene matches: 6. The germline V gene has CDR1 SGHRS and CDR2 YFSETQ. CDR3 size: 15 residues. Here the CDR3 DNA reads TGCGCCAGCAGCTTGCAGGGGGCGTTAAGTGAAAAACTGTTTTTT. The encoded protein is CASSLQGALSEKLFF.

For this clonotype: A much bigger clone sits one base away, suggesting this may be a read error. The chain uses TRBV11-1 and TRBJ2-7; 11 positions match TRBD1. This CDR3 spans 15 amino acids. J was trimmed by 3 bases and V by 5 bases; bases with no gene match: 6. CDR1 is SGHAT and CDR2 is FQDESV in the germline V gene (reference sequence). This chain's CDR3 is CASSVGGTGGYEQYF. The CDR3 region has the DNA TGTGCCAGCAGCGTAGGAGGGACAGGGGGCTACGAGCAGTACTTC.

This chain links TRBV20-1 with TRBJ1-2, with TRBD1 matching 7 bases. Germline V lookup: CDR1 DFQATT, CDR2 SNEGSKA (reference sequence). The CDR3 consists of 13 residues. The CDR3 nucleotides are TGCAGCGCGGTCGGGACAGTCAACTATGGCTACACCTTC. Its protein product is CSAVGTVNYGYTF.